The sequence of this TCR beta chain was determined in a study of identical twins. The study, taken as a whole, reports: Partly confounded zero-insertion analyses could result from invariant MAIT and iNKT cells.

This clonotype was picked up a small number of times. Its antigen remains unknown. Deletions cut 5 bases from V and 1 base from J, with 23 bases between. The CDR3 runs 17 residues. The germline V gene encodes CDR1 SQVTM and CDR2 ANQGSEA. TCRdb passed the 5' RACE reads through MiXCR, listing each CDR3 protein once. The sample carries approximately 210,000 distinct CDR3 sequences, approximately 9% recorded once. The sample consisted of memory (CD45RO+) T cells sorted from blood. This clonotype originated in a young woman in good health. The V gene is TRBV29-1, the J gene TRBJ2-5, with D hard to call. The CDR3 protein is CSVPGPASSGSQETQYF. The DNA for the CDR3 is TGCAGCGTTCCGGGCCCTGCCTCCTCAGGATCCCAAGAGACCCAGTACTTC.